This TCR beta chain was profiled in a study of cytomegalovirus exposure and HLA in healthy donors. This CDR3 comprises 15 residues. With 8 bases removed from V and 5 bases from J, the gap between germline ends came to 16 bases. CDR1 and CDR2 from the germline V gene are MNHNY and SVGAGI (reference sequence). Primers: 60 Vbeta forward and 13 Jbeta reverse. This table comes from immunoSEQ multiplex PCR, and its TCRdb copy is limited to in-frame clones, with some not included. This listing includes approximately 130,000 clones. The chain links TRBV6-6 to TRBJ1-6; D is possibly TRBD1 (6 bases). The sequence derives from an older woman in good health and CMV-seronegative. Sequencing was carried out using PBMCs. The CDR3 region is CASSQGAGNNSPLHF. The DNA for the CDR3 is TGTGCCAGCTCACAGGGCGCCGGGAATAATTCACCCCTCCACTTT.